The clone carrying this T cell receptor (beta chain) has a handful of counts. The sample belongs to a study of blood T cell repertoires in COVID-19. Across the whole study: In each case, the material was cDNA or gDNA derived from T cells, B-cell-depleted T cells, or PBMCs.

Seattle-derived patients entered the study during active infection and were followed longitudinally. In the original processing: Quantification of nucleated cells was approximated via reference gene primer amplification. Clones were read by immunoSEQ multiplex PCR, and TCRdb kept only the in-frame ones, dropping some. The V and J calls and clone size were taken over from that table, and D and trimming were inferred from the DNA. The repertoire holds nearly 350,000 clones, with 88% as singletons. The CDR3 sequence is 12 residues long. V is TRBV21-1 and J is TRBJ1-2; TRBD1, the D gene given by the table, was not confirmed from the DNA. TRBV21-1 is a documented pseudogene. Sequenced material: peripheral blood. This clonotype was sampled from a woman aged 70-85 years with COVID-19, enrolled during active disease. The CDR3 coding sequence is TGTGCCATGGCGACAGGGAGACATGGCTACACCTTC. Translating it yields CAMATGRHGYTF.